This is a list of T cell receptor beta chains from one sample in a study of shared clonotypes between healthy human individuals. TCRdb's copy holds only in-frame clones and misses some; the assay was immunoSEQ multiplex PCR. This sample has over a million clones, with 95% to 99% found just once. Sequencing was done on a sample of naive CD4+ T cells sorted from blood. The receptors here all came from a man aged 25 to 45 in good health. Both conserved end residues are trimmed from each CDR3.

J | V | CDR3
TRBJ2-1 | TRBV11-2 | ASRPALADYNEQF
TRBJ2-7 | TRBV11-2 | ASSSIRGRDYEQY
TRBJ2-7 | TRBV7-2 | ASSLGLAGVYEQY
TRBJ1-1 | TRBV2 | ASKEQMNTEAF
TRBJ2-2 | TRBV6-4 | ASSDLSHGRSGELF
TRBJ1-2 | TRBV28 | ALVRGYT
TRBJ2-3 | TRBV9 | ASSRGTSGGRLADTQY
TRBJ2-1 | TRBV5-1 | ASSFPGTEQF
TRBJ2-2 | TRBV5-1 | ASSLDGGVAGVDTGELF
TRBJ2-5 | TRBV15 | ATSREGGAPRETQY
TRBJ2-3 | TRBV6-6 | ASRAGTDTQY
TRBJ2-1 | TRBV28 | ASSSSSGRAGNEQF
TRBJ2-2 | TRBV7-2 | ASSPRVAGELF
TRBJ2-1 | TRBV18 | ASSGQATGGASYNEQF
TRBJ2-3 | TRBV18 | ASSPLDTQY
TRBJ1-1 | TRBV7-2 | ASSRQGESTEAF
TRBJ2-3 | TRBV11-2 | ASSSRASRTGTDTQY
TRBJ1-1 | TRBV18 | ASSPNPVNTEAF
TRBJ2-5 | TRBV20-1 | SASQETQY
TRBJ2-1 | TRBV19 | ASSTLAGGFGEQF
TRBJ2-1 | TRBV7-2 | ASGSSGRLTNEQF
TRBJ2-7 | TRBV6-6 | ASSASSYEQY
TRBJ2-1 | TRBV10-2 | ASSELAEYTQF
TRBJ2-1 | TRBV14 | ASSSGLAGGWSYNEQF
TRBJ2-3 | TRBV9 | ASSVVPDTQY
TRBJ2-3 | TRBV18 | ASSPSGFLFASTDTQY
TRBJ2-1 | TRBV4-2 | ASSQGTSRNYNEQF
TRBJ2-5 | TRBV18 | ASSPDPTGIQTQY
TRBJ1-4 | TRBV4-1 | ASSQDGGGREKLF
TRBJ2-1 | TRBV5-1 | ASSLPGQGYNEQF
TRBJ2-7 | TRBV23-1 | ASSHRGGVYEQY
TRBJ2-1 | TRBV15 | ATSRERGWRRGHEQF
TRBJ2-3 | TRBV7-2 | ASSFQGSTDTQY
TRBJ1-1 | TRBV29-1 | SVLGNTEAF
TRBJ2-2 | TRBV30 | AWSVGGSLTGELF
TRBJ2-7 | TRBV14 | ASSPEGGYEQY
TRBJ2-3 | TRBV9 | ASSVEGGNTDTQY
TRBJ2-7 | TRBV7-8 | ASSSTGPYEQY
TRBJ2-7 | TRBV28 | ASKTVIGEQY
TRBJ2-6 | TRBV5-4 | ASNQRGPGANVLT
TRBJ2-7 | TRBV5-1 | ASSKIQGEQY
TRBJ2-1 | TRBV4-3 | ASSQEGPSGPSLEQF
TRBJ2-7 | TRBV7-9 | ASSFHGLAGEEQY
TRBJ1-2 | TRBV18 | ASSPLDTGTNYGYT
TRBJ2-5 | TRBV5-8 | ASSSKALQETQY
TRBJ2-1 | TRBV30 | AWSTVVNEQF
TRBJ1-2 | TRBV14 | ASSPWRRNDRDYGYT
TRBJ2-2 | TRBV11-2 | ASSPGLANTGELF
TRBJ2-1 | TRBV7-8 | ASSLVPGGTSSYNEQF
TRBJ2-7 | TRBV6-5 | ATSRTPKAYEQY